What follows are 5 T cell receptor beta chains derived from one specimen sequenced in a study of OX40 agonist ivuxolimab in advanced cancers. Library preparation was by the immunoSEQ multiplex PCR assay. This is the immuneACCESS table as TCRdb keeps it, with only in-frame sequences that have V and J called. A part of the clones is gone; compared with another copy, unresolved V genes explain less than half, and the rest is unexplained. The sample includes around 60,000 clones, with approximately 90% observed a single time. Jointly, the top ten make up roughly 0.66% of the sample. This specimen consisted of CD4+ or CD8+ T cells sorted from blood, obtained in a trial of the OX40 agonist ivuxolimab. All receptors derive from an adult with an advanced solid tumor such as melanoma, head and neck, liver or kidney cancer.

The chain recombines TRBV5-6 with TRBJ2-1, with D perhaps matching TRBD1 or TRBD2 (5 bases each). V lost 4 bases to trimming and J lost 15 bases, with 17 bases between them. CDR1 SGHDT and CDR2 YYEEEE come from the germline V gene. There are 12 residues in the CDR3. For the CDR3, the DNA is TGTGCCAGCAGCGTCTCCGGGGCTCAGGGGTTCTTC. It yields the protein CASSVSGAQGFF.

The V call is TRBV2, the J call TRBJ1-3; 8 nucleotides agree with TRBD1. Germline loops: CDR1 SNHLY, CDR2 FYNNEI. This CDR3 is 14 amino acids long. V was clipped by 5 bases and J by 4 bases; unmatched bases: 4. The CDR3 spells CASSQTGVGNTIYF. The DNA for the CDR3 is TGTGCCAGCAGTCAGACAGGGGTCGGAAACACCATATATTTT.

The CDR3 nucleotides are TGTGCCAGCAGGCCCCCAGGGATTAACTATGGCTACACCTTC. Its protein is CASRPPGINYGYTF. The rearrangement joins TRBV6-5 to TRBJ1-2; TRBD1 might be the D (5 bases). Germline V gene sequence: CDR1 MNHEY, CDR2 SVGAGI. Trimming removed 6 bases at V and 1 base at J, with 12 bases between. This CDR3 spans 14 amino acids.

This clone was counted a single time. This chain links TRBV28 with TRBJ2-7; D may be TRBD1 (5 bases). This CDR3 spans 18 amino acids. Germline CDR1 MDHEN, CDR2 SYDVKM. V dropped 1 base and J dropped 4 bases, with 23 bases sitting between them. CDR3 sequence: CASSLSSVLREERYEQYF. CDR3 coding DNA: TGTGCCAGCAGTTTATCCTCCGTCCTCAGGGAAGAAAGGTACGAGCAGTACTTC. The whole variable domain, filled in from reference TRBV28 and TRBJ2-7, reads DVKVTQSSRYLVKRTGEKVFLECVQDMDHENMFWYRQDPGLGLRLIYFSYDVKMKEKGDIPEGYSVSREKKERFSLILESASTNQTSMYLCASSLSSVLREERYEQYFGPGTRLTVT.

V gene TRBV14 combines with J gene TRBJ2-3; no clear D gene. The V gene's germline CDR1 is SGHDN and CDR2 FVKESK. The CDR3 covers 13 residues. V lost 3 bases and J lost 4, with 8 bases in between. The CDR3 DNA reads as TGTGCCAGCAGCCAGATCCCTTCAGATACGCAGTATTTT. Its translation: CASSQIPSDTQYF.